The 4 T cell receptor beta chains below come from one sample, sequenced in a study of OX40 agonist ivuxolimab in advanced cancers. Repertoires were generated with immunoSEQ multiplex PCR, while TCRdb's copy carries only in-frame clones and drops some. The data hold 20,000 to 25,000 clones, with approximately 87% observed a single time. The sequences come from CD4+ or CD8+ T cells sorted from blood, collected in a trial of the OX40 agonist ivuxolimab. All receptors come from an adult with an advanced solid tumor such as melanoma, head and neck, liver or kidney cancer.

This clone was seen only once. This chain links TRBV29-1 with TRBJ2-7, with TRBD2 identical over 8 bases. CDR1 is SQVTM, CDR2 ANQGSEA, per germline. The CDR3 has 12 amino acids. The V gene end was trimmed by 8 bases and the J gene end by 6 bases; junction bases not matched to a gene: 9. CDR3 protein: CSTVGTSREQYF. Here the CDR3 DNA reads TGCAGCACGGTCGGGACTAGTCGCGAGCAGTACTTC.

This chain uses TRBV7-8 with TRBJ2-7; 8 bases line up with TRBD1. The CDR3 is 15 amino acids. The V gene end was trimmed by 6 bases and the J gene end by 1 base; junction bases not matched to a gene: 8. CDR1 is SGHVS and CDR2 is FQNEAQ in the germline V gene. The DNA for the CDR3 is TGTGCCAGCAGACCGAGACAGGGGCCATCCTACGAGCAGTACTTC. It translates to CASRPRQGPSYEQYF. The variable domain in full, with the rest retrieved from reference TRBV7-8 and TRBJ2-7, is GAGVSQSPRYKVAKRGQDVALRCDPISGHVSLFWYQQALGQGPEFLTYFQNEAQLDKSGLPSDRFFAERPEGSVSTLKIQRTQQEDSAVYLCASRPRQGPSYEQYFGPGTRLTVT.

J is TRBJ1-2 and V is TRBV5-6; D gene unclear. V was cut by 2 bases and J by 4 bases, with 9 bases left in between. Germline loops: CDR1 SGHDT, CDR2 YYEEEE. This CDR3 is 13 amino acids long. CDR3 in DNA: TGTGCCAGCAGCTTTGAGGAATCCTATGGCTACACCTTC. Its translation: CASSFEESYGYTF.

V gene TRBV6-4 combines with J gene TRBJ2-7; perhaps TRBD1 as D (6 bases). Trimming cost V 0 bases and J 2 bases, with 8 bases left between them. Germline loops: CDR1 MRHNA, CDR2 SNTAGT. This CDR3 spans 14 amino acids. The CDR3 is CASSDSTGTYEQYF. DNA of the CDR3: TGTGCCAGCAGTGACTCGACAGGAACCTACGAGCAGTACTTC.